Listed below are T cell receptor beta chains from one sample, sequenced in a study of blood T cell repertoires in COVID-19. Data came from immunoSEQ multiplex PCR; TCRdb stores just in-frame clones and leaves some out. The data show some 200,000 clones, around 87% seen once. Sequences were obtained from PBMCs or T cells enriched from blood (not recorded which). These receptors were taken from a man younger than 40 in a cohort exposed to, infected with or recovered from COVID-19 (not recorded which). Both conserved end residues are trimmed from each CDR3. The D gene is left open where the match is weak.

V	J	D	CDR3
TRBV29-1	TRBJ2-7	TRBD1	SVAGQGNYEQY
TRBV9	TRBJ2-5	-	ASSPSDRRQETQY
TRBV9	TRBJ2-3	-	ASSALRGSNTDTQY
TRBV13	TRBJ2-3	TRBD2	ASSLAGGPVIGFTDTQY
TRBV9	TRBJ2-1	TRBD2	ASSQLAGSSEQF
TRBV27	TRBJ1-1	-	ASSLGGGSTEAF
TRBV28	TRBJ1-6	-	ASSSRAPLH
TRBV2	TRBJ1-1	-	ARDDRNTEAF
TRBV5-6	TRBJ1-6	TRBD1	ASRRGQGQAPLH
TRBV11-2	TRBJ2-7	TRBD1	ASSSLRDREAYEQY
TRBV3-1/TRBV3-2	TRBJ1-6	-	ASSQGRGSPLH
TRBV13	TRBJ2-3	-	ASSLQFSDTQY
TRBV28	TRBJ2-2	-	ASRQTGYTGELF
TRBV7-2	TRBJ2-2	-	ASSSGGLYTGELF
TRBV28	TRBJ2-3	TRBD2	ASTRRGSGSTDTQY
TRBV28	TRBJ1-1	-	ASSLYEPTAPEAF
TRBV5-1	TRBJ2-1	-	ASARSGSSYNEQF
TRBV5-6	TRBJ2-4	TRBD1	ASSFGTQGVILAKNIQY
TRBV3-1/TRBV3-2	TRBJ2-6	-	ASSRRDFHVSGANVLT
TRBV3-1/TRBV3-2	TRBJ2-1	TRBD2	ASSQALAGGEQF
TRBV5-1	TRBJ1-2	-	ASRLVGTGEERGYT
TRBV9	TRBJ2-1	TRBD1	ASSAPRRGHNEQF
TRBV28	TRBJ1-1	TRBD1	ASSLRQGATEAF
TRBV4-2	TRBJ2-2	TRBD1	ASSQAPSGDRVDTGELF
TRBV21-1	TRBJ1-1	-	ASSDRGGGAEAF
TRBV5-1	TRBJ2-1	TRBD2	ASSLAGVLAGGPSEQF
TRBV9	TRBJ2-1	TRBD2	ASSVGGGVAGPHEQF
TRBV3-1/TRBV3-2	TRBJ2-7	TRBD1	ASSQLFSGQVAGHEQY